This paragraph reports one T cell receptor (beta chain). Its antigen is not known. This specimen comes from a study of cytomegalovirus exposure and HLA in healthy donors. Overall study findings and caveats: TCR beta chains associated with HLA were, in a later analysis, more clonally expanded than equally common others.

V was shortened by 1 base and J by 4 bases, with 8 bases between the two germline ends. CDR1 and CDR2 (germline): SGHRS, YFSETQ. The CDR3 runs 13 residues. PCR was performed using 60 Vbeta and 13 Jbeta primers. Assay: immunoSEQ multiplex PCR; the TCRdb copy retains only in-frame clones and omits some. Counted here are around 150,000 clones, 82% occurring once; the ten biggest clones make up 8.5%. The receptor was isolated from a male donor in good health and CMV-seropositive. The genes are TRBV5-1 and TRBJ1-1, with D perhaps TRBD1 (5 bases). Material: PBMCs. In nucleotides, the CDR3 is TGCGCCAGCAGCTTGTTAACAGGCACTGAAGCTTTCTTT. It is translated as CASSLLTGTEAFF.